The clone carrying this T cell receptor beta chain has only one observation. This sample was taken from a study of blood T cell repertoires in COVID-19. Data came from immunoSEQ multiplex PCR; TCRdb stores just in-frame clones and leaves some out. This sample has 180,000 or so clones; approximately 80% occur once, and the top ten carry 8.5% to 10%. V was trimmed by 4 bases and J by 0 bases, leaving 16 bases between them. The CDR3 covers 17 residues. Germline V CDR1 and CDR2: LNHDA, SQIVND (reference sequence). The TCR was taken from a woman between 50 and 59 years old with active or convalescent COVID-19. Input material: peripheral blood. V and J are TRBV19 and TRBJ1-3, with a possible D match to TRBD1 (5 bases). The CDR3 is CASSRHSDTSSGNTIYF. CDR3 nucleotides: TGTGCCAGTAGTAGACATTCGGACACCAGCTCTGGAAACACCATATATTTT.